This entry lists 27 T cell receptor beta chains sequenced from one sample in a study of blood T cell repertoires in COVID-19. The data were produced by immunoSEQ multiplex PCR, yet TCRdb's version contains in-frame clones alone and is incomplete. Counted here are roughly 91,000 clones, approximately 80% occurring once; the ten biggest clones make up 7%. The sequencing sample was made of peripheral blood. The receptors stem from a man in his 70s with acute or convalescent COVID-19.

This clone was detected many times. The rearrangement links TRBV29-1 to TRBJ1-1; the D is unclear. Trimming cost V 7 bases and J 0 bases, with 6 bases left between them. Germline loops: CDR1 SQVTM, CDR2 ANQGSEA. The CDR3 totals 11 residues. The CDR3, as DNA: TGCAGCGCGGAGCTGAACACTGAAGCTTTCTTT. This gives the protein CSAELNTEAFF.

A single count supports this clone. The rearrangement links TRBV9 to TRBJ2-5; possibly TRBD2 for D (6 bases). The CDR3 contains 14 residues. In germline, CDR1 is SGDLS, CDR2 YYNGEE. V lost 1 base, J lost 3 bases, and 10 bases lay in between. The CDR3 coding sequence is TGTGCCAGCAGCGTAAACGCGGGGAAAGAGACCCAGTACTTC. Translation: CASSVNAGKETQYF.

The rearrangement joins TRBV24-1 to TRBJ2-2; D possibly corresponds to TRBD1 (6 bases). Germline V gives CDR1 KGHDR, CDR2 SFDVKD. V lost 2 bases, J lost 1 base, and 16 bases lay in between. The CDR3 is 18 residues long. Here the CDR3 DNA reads TGTGCCACCAGTGATTCCATTCGAGGGACATTGAACACCGGGGAGCTGTTTTTT. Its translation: CATSDSIRGTLNTGELFF.

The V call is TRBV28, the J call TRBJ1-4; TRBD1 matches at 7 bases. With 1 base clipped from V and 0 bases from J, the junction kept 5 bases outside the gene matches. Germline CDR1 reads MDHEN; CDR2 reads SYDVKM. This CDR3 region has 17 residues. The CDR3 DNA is TGTGCCAGCAGTTTATATGGGCAGGGGGCAACTAATGAAAAACTGTTTTTT. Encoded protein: CASSLYGQGATNEKLFF.

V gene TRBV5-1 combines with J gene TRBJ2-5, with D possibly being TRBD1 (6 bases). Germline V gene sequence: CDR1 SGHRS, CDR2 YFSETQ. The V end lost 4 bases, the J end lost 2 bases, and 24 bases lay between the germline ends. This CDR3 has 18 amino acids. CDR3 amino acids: CASSRLPVQQGYQETQYF. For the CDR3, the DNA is TGCGCCAGCAGCCGACTGCCAGTACAACAGGGCTATCAAGAGACCCAGTACTTC.

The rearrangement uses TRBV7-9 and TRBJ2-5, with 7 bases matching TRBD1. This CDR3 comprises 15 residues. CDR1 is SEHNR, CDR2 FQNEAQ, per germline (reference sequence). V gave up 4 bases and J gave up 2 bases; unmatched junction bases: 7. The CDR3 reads CASSSGTVDQETQYF. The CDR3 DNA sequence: TGTGCCAGCAGCTCGGGGACAGTTGATCAAGAGACCCAGTACTTC.

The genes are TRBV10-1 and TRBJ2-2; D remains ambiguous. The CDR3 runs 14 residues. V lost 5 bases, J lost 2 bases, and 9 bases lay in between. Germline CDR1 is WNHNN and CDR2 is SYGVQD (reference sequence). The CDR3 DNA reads TGCGCCAGCAGTTCACAGATAAACACCGGGGAGCTGTTTTTT. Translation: CASSSQINTGELFF.

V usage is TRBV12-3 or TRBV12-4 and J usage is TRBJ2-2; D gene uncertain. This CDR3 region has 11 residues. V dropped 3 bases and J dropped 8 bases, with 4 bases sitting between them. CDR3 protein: CASSLRGELFF. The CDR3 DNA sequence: TGTGCCAGCAGTTTGAGGGGGGAGCTGTTTTTT.

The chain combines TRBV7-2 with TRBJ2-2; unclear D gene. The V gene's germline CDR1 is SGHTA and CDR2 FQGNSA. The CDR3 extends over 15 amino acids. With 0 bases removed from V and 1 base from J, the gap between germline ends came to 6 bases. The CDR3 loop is CASSLAPGNTGELFF. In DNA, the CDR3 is TGTGCCAGCAGCTTAGCACCAGGGAACACCGGGGAGCTGTTTTTT.

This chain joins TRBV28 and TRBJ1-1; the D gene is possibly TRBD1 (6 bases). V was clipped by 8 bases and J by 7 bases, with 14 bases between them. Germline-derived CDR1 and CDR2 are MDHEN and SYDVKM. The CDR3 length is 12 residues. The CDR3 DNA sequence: TGTGCCAGCGGATCCCAGGGGCGTGAAGCTTTCTTT. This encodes CASGSQGREAFF.

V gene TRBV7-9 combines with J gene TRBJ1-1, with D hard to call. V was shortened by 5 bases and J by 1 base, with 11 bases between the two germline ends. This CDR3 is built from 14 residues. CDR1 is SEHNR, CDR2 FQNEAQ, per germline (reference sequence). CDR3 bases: TGTGCCAGCAGCCCCCTTGGAGGGAACACTGAAGCTTTCTTT. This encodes CASSPLGGNTEAFF.

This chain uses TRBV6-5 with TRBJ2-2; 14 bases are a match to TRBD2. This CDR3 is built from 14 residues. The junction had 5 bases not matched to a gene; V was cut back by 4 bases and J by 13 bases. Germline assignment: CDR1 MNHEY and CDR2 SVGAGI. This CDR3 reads CASSSGLAGAGLFF. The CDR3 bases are TGTGCCAGCAGTTCGGGACTAGCGGGGGCAGGGCTGTTTTTT.

The CDR3: CASSRGQINEKLFF. The DNA of the CDR3 is TGCGCCAGCAGCCGGGGACAGATAAATGAAAAACTGTTTTTT. The genes are TRBV5-1 and TRBJ1-4, with TRBD1 matching over 7 bases. The junction had 5 bases not matched to a gene; V was cut back by 4 bases and J by 5 bases. The CDR3 spans 14 residues. CDR1 and CDR2 (germline): SGHRS, YFSETQ.

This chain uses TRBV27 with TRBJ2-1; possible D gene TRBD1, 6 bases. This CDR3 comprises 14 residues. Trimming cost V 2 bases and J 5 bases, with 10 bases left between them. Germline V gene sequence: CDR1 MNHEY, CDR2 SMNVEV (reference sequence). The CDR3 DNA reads TGTGCCAGCAGTTTACAGGGGCGCAACAATGAGCAGTTCTTC. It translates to CASSLQGRNNEQFF.

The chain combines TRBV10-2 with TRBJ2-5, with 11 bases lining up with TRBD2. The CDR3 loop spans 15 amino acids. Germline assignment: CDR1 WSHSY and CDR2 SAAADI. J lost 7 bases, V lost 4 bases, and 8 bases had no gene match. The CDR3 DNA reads TGCGCCAGCAGTGTTGATAGCGGGGGGGCAGGGACCCAGTACTTC. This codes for CASSVDSGGAGTQYF.

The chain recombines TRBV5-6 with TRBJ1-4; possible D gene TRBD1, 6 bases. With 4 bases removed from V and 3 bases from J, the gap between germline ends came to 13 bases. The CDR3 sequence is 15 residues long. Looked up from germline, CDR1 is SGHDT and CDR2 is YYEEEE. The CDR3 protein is CASSPGTLPNEKLFF. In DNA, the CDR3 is TGTGCCAGCAGCCCCGGGACACTCCCTAATGAAAAACTGTTTTTT. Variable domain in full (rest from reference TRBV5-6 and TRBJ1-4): DAGVTQSPTHLIKTRGQQVTLRCSPKSGHDTVSWYQQALGQGPQFIFQYYEEEERQRGNFPDRFSGHQFPNYSSELNVNALLLGDSALYLCASSPGTLPNEKLFFGSGTQLSVL.

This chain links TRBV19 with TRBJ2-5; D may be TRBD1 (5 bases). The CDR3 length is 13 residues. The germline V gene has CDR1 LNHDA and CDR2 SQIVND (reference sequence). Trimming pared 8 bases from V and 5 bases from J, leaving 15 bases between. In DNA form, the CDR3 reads TGTGCCAGTGGGGCAGGGATGGTGGAGACCCAGTACTTC. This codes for CASGAGMVETQYF.

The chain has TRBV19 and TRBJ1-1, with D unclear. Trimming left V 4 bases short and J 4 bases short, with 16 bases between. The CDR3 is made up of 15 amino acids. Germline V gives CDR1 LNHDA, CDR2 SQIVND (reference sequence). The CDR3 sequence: CASSNGELFGTEAFF. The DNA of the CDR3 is TGTGCCAGTAGTAATGGGGAGCTTTTTGGCACTGAAGCTTTCTTT.

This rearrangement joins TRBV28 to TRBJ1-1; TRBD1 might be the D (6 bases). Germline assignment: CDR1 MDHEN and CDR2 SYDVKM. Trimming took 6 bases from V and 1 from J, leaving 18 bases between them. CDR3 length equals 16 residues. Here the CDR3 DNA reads TGTGCCAGCAGAAGCTGGCAGGGGACGACGAACACTGAAGCTTTCTTT. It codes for CASRSWQGTTNTEAFF.

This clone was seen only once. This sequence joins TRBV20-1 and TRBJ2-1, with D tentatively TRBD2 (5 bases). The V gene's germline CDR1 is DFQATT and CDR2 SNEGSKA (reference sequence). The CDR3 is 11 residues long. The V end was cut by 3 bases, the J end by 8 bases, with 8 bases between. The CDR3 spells CSASYSDEQFF. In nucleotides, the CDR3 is TGCAGTGCTAGTTATAGCGATGAGCAGTTCTTC.

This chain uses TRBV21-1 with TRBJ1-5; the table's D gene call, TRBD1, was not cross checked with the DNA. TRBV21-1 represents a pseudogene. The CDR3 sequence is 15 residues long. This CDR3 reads CASSQGGYSNQPQHF. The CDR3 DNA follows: TGTGCCAGCAGTCAGGGTGGATATAGCAATCAGCCCCAGCATTTT.

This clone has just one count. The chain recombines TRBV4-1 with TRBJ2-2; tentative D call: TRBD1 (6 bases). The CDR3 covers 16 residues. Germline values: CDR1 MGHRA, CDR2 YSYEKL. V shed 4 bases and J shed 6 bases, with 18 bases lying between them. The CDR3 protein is CASSRSTPGDAGELFF. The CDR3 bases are TGCGCCAGCAGCCGATCAACTCCAGGGGACGCCGGGGAGCTGTTTTTT.

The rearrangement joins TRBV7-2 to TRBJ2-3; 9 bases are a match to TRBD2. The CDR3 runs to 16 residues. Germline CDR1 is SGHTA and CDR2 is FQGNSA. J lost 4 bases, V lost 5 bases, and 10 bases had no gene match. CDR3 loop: CASSPPGGGAPDTQYF. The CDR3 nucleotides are TGTGCCAGCAGCCCCCCCGGCGGGGGGGCCCCAGATACGCAGTATTTT.

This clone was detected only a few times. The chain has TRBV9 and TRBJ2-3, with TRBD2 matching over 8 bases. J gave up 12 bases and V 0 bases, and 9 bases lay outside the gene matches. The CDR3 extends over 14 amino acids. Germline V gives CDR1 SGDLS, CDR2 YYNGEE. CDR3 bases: TGTGCCAGCAGCGTAGGGACGGGGGGGCCCGTTCAGTATTTT. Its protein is CASSVGTGGPVQYF.

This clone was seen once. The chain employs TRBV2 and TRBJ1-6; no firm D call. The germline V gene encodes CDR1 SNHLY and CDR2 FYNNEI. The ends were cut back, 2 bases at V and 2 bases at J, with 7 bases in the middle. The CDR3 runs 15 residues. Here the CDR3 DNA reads TGTGCCAGCAGTGAATACGGGACCTATAATTCACCCCTCCACTTT. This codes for CASSEYGTYNSPLHF. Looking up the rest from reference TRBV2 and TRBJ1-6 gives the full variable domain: EPEVTQTPSHQVTQMGQEVILRCVPISNHLYFYWYRQILGQKVEFLVSFYNNEISEKSEIFDDQFSVERPDGSNFTLKIRSTKLEDSAMYFCASSEYGTYNSPLHFGNGTRLTVT.

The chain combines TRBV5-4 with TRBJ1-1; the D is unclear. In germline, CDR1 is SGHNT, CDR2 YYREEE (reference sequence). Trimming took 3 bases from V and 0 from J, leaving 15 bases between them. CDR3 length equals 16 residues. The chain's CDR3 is CASSSQRGGLNTEAFF. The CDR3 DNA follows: TGTGCCAGCAGCTCACAACGAGGCGGCCTGAACACTGAAGCTTTCTTT.

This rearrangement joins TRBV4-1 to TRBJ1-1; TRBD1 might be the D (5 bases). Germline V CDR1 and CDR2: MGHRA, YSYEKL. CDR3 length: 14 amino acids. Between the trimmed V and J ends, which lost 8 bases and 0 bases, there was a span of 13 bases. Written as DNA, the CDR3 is TGCGCCAGCCGGGGGGTTACCATGAACACTGAAGCTTTCTTT. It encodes CASRGVTMNTEAFF.